The 6 T cell receptor beta chains given below trace back to one sample, sequenced in a study of control samples from healthy donors and cancer patients. The assay was immunoSEQ multiplex PCR, and TCRdb's table has in-frame clones only and misses some. The sample consists of around 130,000 clones, more than 75% of them appearing once. Sequenced material: blood. The receptors originated from a man aged 30 to 45 in good health.

This clone was seen more than once but under ten times. The chain couples TRBV5-1 to TRBJ1-6; TRBD1 agrees at 9 bases. This CDR3 region has 15 residues. Looked up from germline, CDR1 is SGHRS and CDR2 is YFSETQ. V lost 3 bases and J lost 3; bases outside the gene matches: 1. The CDR3 bases are TGCGCCAGCAGCTGGGGACAGGGCTATAATTCACCCCTCCACTTT. Amino acid sequence: CASSWGQGYNSPLHF.

The V and J genes are TRBV2 and TRBJ2-6; D remains ambiguous. V was pared by 0 bases and J by 0 bases, with 6 bases between. The CDR3 runs 16 residues. CDR1 is SNHLY and CDR2 is FYNNEI in the germline V gene. This CDR3 is CASSEALSSGANVLTF. The CDR3 nucleotides are TGTGCCAGCAGTGAAGCGCTCAGCTCTGGGGCCAACGTCCTGACTTTC.

V usage is TRBV10-3 and J usage is TRBJ1-6, with TRBD1 matching over 8 bases. With V trimmed by 7 bases and J by 10 bases, 6 bases remained unmatched. The CDR3 contains 13 residues. CDR1 and CDR2 (germline): ENHRY, SYGVKD. The CDR3 region is CAINDRGGSPLHF. CDR3 nucleotides: TGTGCCATCAACGACAGGGGAGGGTCACCCCTCCACTTT.

The V gene is TRBV5-1, the J gene TRBJ1-2; D possibly corresponds to TRBD1 (5 bases). V shed 4 bases and J shed 1 base, with 14 bases lying between them. The CDR3 has 15 residues. Per the germline V gene, CDR1 is SGHRS and CDR2 is YFSETQ. The CDR3 bases are TGCGCCAGCAGCCCAGGACAAACTTTTAACTATGGCTACACCTTC. As protein: CASSPGQTFNYGYTF.

This chain links TRBV4-1 with TRBJ1-1; maybe TRBD1 (6 bases). The CDR3 is 16 residues long. Trimming pared 0 bases from V and 5 bases from J, leaving 16 bases between. CDR1 MGHRA and CDR2 YSYEKL come from the germline V gene. CDR3 coding DNA: TGCGCCAGCAGCCAAGATCGAACCAGGGGAAGAACTGAAGCTTTCTTT. It yields the protein CASSQDRTRGRTEAFF.

The CDR3 DNA sequence: TGTGCCACCAGCACTCGGACAGGGGAAGAGACCCAGTACTTC. It translates to CATSTRTGEETQYF. This chain uses TRBV15 with TRBJ2-5; 9 bases fit TRBD1. V lost 4 bases and J lost 3; bases outside the gene matches: 3. Per germline, CDR1 LNHNV and CDR2 YYDKDF (reference sequence). This CDR3 spans 14 amino acids.